This TCR beta chain was obtained from a study of human T cells and chemical hapten exposure. Study background: Per-sample variation in TCR yield stemmed mainly from small pooled library volume differences.

Time point noted: patch test 1, 2 weeks after DPC sensitization. The treatment denotes: therapeutic diphenylcyclopropenone sensitization with weekly scalp DPC. Overall study findings and caveats: It was expanded TCRs that formed significantly more large CDR3 similarity clusters than controls did.

Of note for this clonotype: Its antigen remains unknown.

V shed 0 bases, J shed 4 bases, and the junction held 2 bases outside the gene matches. Germline-derived CDR1 and CDR2 are SGDLS and YYNGEE. The CDR3 is made up of 15 amino acids. The library tagged each cDNA molecule with unique molecular identifiers. As processed by the authors: Samples ranged from roughly 20,000 to 700,000 TCRs, with a median of roughly 95,000. From the RACE reads, TCRdb called clonotypes with MiXCR, one entry per CDR3 protein. TCRdb assigned the V and J calls; the authors' analysis was not used. The data hold fewer than 200,000 distinct CDR3 sequences, with around 24% observed a single time.

The V call is TRBV9, the J call TRBJ2-7, with 12 nucleotides matching TRBD2. The origin of this receptor is a woman in her fifties or sixties with alopecia areata. Some clones in this sample may be carry-over from other donors' samples. The source was whole blood, collected in connection with sensitization to the hapten diphenylcyclopropenone (DPC). The DNA of the CDR3 is TGTGCCAGCAGCGTAGCAACTAGCGGGAGGTACGAGCAGTACTTC. Translated: CASSVATSGRYEQYF. Full variable domain (rest looked up from reference TRBV9 and TRBJ2-7): DSGVTQTPKHLITATGQRVTLRCSPRSGDLSVYWYQQSLDQGLQFLIQYYNGEERAKGNILERFSAQQFPDLHSELNLSSLELGDSALYFCASSVATSGRYEQYFGPGTRLTVT.